These T cell receptor beta chains were read from a single sample in a study of beta chain features in type 1 diabetes. Repertoires were generated with immunoSEQ multiplex PCR, while TCRdb's copy carries only in-frame clones and drops some. In the table there are some 500,000 clones, more than 9.5% of which are singletons. Sequencing used naive CD4+ T cells from blood. Source of these receptors: a woman aged 18 to 35 in good health. The CDR3 runs from the conserved cysteine through the conserved F or W. A D gene is named only where the DNA matches it firmly. Size is omitted from some rows. Given values are once, few, many or a class for expanded clones.

>TRBJ2-7|TRBV13|-|few
TGTGCCAGCAGCTTCCGCGGGACGTACGAGCAGTACTTC
CASSFRGTYEQYF
>TRBJ1-1|TRBV7-3|-|-
TGTGCCAGCAGCTTGGATAGAGGCACTGCCACTGAAGCTTTCTTT
CASSLDRGTATEAFF
>TRBJ2-5|TRBV4-1|TRBD1|few
TGCGCCAGCCAGGGACAGAAGAGGACCCAGTACTTC
CASQGQKRTQYF
>TRBJ2-1|TRBV30|-|few
TGTGCCTTCGGGTTGTCTTACTCCTACAATGAGCAGTTCTTC
CAFGLSYSYNEQFF
>TRBJ2-2|TRBV7-9|-|-
TGTGCCAGCAGCTTAGTCCAGGGTGCGACCGGGGAGCTGTTTTTT
CASSLVQGATGELFF
>TRBJ2-5|TRBV7-2|TRBD2|-
TGTGCCAGCAGGGCTAGCGGGGGGGCCGGCGAGACCCAGTACTTC
CASRASGGAGETQYF
>TRBJ2-3|TRBV7-3|TRBD1|few
TGTGCCAGCAGCCCGCAGGGGGTTGGCACAGATACGCAGTATTTT
CASSPQGVGTDTQYF
>TRBJ2-5|TRBV7-9|-|few
TGTGCCAGCAGCCGTGACAGGGAGACCCAGTACTTC
CASSRDRETQYF
>TRBJ1-6|TRBV18|-|-
TGTGCCAGCTCACCCGCAGTAGCAGGGTCGAATTCACCCCTCCACTTT
CASSPAVAGSNSPLHF
>TRBJ1-4|TRBV7-9|-|-
TGTGCCAGCAGCCCCCGGGACACCAATGAAAAACTGTTTTTT
CASSPRDTNEKLFF
>TRBJ1-4|TRBV7-3|TRBD1|few
TGTGCCAGCAGCTCCCGAGGGAGGGGGCGAACTAATGAAAAACTGTTTTTT
CASSSRGRGRTNEKLFF
>TRBJ2-3|TRBV7-2|TRBD1|-
TGTGCCAGCAGCCCCCGGGACAGGGGAACGCAGTATTTT
CASSPRDRGTQYF
>TRBJ2-5|TRBV9|-|-
TGTGCCAGCAGCGTAGCTCCCCAGGGGGAGACCCAGTACTTC
CASSVAPQGETQYF
>TRBJ2-7|TRBV2|-|few
TGTGCCAGCAACCGGGACACGGGGTCTGAGCAGTACTTC
CASNRDTGSEQYF
>TRBJ2-2|TRBV4-3|TRBD2|few
TGCGCCAGCAGCCCGCTAGCGGGAGGCCCCTCCTTCGGGGAGCTGTTTTTT
CASSPLAGGPSFGELFF
>TRBJ2-3|TRBV4-2|TRBD2|-
TGTGCCAGCAGCCAAGAGGCGGGAGGGGTCACAGATACGCAGTATTTT
CASSQEAGGVTDTQYF
>TRBJ2-1|TRBV7-9|TRBD2|once
TGTGCCAGCAGCGAGGGAAGGCTAGCGGGGACACTGTACAATGAGCAGTTCTTC
CASSEGRLAGTLYNEQFF
>TRBJ1-5|TRBV4-2|TRBD1|few
TGTGCCAGCAGCCTTCTGGACAGGGCGAGCAATCAGCCCCAGCATTTT
CASSLLDRASNQPQHF
>TRBJ1-1|TRBV10-3|-|-
TGTGCCATCAGTGAGTCTGAGCTTTGGAACACTGAAGCTTTCTTT
CAISESELWNTEAFF
>TRBJ2-1|TRBV9|TRBD1|-
TGTGCCAGCAGCGTAGCTTTAGCAGGGGACAGGGATGAGCAGTTCTTC
CASSVALAGDRDEQFF
>TRBJ2-1|TRBV14|-|few
TGTGCCAGCAGCCAAGGAGGGGGATACAATGAGCAGTTCTTC
CASSQGGGYNEQFF
>TRBJ1-1|TRBV6-5|-|few
TGTGCCAGCAGTTACGGCGTCGCCACTGGAAACACTGAAGCTTTCTTT
CASSYGVATGNTEAFF
>TRBJ2-5|TRBV7-7|-|-
TGTGCTAGCAGCTTAGTCCAGGACAACCAAGAGACCCAGTACTTC
CASSLVQDNQETQYF
>TRBJ2-5|TRBV19|-|-
TGTGCCAGTAGTAAACGTCTAGCCATTGAGACCCAGTACTTC
CASSKRLAIETQYF
>TRBJ1-4|TRBV7-9|-|few
TGTGCCAGCAGCTTGCATCTGCGGGAAAAACTGTTTTTT
CASSLHLREKLFF
>TRBJ2-5|TRBV28|-|-
TGTGCCAGCAGTTTCCGAACACAAGAGACCCAGTACTTC
CASSFRTQETQYF
>TRBJ2-5|TRBV28|-|-
TGTGCCAGCAGTTCCACGCCACAAGAGACCCAGTACTTC
CASSSTPQETQYF
>TRBJ1-5|TRBV7-9|-|-
TGTGCCAGCAGCTTTCAGGGGAACCAGCCCCAGCATTTT
CASSFQGNQPQHF
>TRBJ2-3|TRBV2|-|-
TGTGCCAGCAGTGAGTCCACAGATACGCAGTATTTT
CASSESTDTQYF
>TRBJ2-7|TRBV2|-|-
TGTGCCAGCATGATGGATTACGAGCAGTACTTC
CASMMDYEQYF
>TRBJ1-2|TRBV29-1|-|few
TGCAGCGTAGGAGGACGTAACTATGGCTACACCTTC
CSVGGRNYGYTF
>TRBJ2-1|TRBV6-1|-|-
TGTGCCAGCAGTGTGGGGCGCTCCTACAATGAGCAGTTCTTC
CASSVGRSYNEQFF
>TRBJ2-5|TRBV2|-|-
TGTGCCAGCAGTGAAATTCGGGGCAGGTACCAAGAGACCCAGTACTTC
CASSEIRGRYQETQYF
>TRBJ2-4|TRBV7-2|-|few
TGTGCCAGCAGCTTAGGGGTCAGCGGCGACGCAGACATTCAGTACTTC
CASSLGVSGDADIQYF
>TRBJ2-5|TRBV7-2|-|-
TGTGCCAGCAGCTTGACTCTCCTAGCTAGCCAAGAGACCCAGTACTTC
CASSLTLLASQETQYF
>TRBJ1-1|TRBV30|-|few
TGTGCCTGGAGTTACACGACCACTGAAGCTTTCTTT
CAWSYTTTEAFF
>TRBJ2-1|TRBV10-3|-|-
TGTGCCAGCTCGCCGGGGTACAATGAGCAGTTCTTC
CASSPGYNEQFF
>TRBJ1-1|TRBV18|-|few
TGTGCCAGCTCACCATGGCAGATGAACACTGAAGCTTTCTTT
CASSPWQMNTEAFF
>TRBJ2-5|TRBV20-1|-|-
TGCTGCTGGGACTTTCAAGAGACCCAGTACTTC
CCWDFQETQYF
>TRBJ2-7|TRBV29-1|TRBD1|few
TGCAGCGTTGGGGACAGACCCTACGAGCAGTACTTC
CSVGDRPYEQYF
>TRBJ2-2|TRBV29-1|-|few
TGCAGCGTTGAACAGCCCAACACCGGGGAGCTGTTTTTT
CSVEQPNTGELFF
>TRBJ1-2|TRBV7-2|TRBD1|-
TGTGCCAGCAGCGCAGACCTGGACAGGGGGAATGGCTACACCTTC
CASSADLDRGNGYTF
>TRBJ1-5|TRBV7-9|TRBD1|-
TGTGCCAGCAGCTTATCGACAGGGGACAATCAGCCCCAGCATTTT
CASSLSTGDNQPQHF
>TRBJ2-2|TRBV9|-|-
TGTGCCAGCAGCGTAGCCGGACTGGGACCTTACACCGGGGAGCTGTTTTTT
CASSVAGLGPYTGELFF
>TRBJ2-1|TRBV7-9|TRBD2|-
TGTGCCAGCAGCCACCGCGCTAGCGGGGGGGACAATGAGCAGTTCTTC
CASSHRASGGDNEQFF
>TRBJ2-4|TRBV6-6|TRBD1|-
TGTGCCAGCAGCGGACAGGGTATAGCCAAAAACATTCAGTACTTC
CASSGQGIAKNIQYF
>TRBJ1-2|TRBV10-3|-|few
TGTGCCATCAGTGGGGAGACAGGCTATGGCTACACCTTC
CAISGETGYGYTF
>TRBJ2-2|TRBV14|-|-
TGTGCCAGCAGCCAGGCGCTGGGTCGCACCGGGGAGCTGTTTTTT
CASSQALGRTGELFF
>TRBJ2-1|TRBV9|-|few
TGTGCCAGCAGCGTAGCGCCTATTGGCGAGCAGTTCTTC
CASSVAPIGEQFF
>TRBJ1-1|TRBV19|-|-
TGTGCCAGTAAGCCACTTAAGAACACTGAAGCTTTCTTT
CASKPLKNTEAFF
>TRBJ1-5|TRBV15|TRBD1|-
TGTGCCACCAGCAAGAACAGGGGTCCGCCCCAGCATTTT
CATSKNRGPPQHF
>TRBJ1-1|TRBV12-5|-|few
TGTGCTAGTGGCCACCTTCGATTGAACACTGAAGCTTTCTTT
CASGHLRLNTEAFF
>TRBJ1-6|TRBV25-1|TRBD1|few
TGTGCCAGCGGACAGGGGAATTCACCCCTCCACTTT
CASGQGNSPLHF
>TRBJ1-1|TRBV6-5|TRBD1|few
TGTGCCAGCAGTGACAGGGTGGGGAACACTGAAGCTTTCTTT
CASSDRVGNTEAFF
>TRBJ2-1|TRBV11-1|TRBD1|few
TGTGCCAGCAGCCCCACCAAGACAGGGTACAATGAGCAGTTCTTC
CASSPTKTGYNEQFF
>TRBJ1-3|TRBV5-6|TRBD1|-
TGTGCCAGCAGCTTGGTCGTGGACAGGCCAGGAAACACCATATATTTT
CASSLVVDRPGNTIYF
>TRBJ2-3|TRBV2|-|-
TGTGCCAGCAAACTACGGCGGGGCACAGATACGCAGTATTTT
CASKLRRGTDTQYF
>TRBJ2-3|TRBV7-2|-|-
TGTGCCAGCAGCTTAAACCAGTGGGAAGATACGCAGTATTTT
CASSLNQWEDTQYF
>TRBJ2-1|TRBV19|-|-
TGTGCCAGCAACGGCGGGGGCACCTACAATGAGCAGTTCTTC
CASNGGGTYNEQFF